A single sample is the source of the 5 T cell receptor beta chains below, sequenced in a study of Ad26.COV2.S vaccination and SARS-CoV-2 variants. Treatment defined: some 20 received Ad26.COV2.S at low or high dose, single or two shots; roughly five received placebo; per-sample allocation not given. Sampling was done on day 63 after the first vaccine or placebo injection. The data were produced by immunoSEQ multiplex PCR, yet TCRdb's version contains in-frame clones alone and is incomplete. Counted here are about 350,000 clones, roughly 91% occurring once; the ten biggest clones make up just under 5%. Material: peripheral blood, obtained in a trial of Ad26.COV2.S vaccine versus placebo. These receptors all stem from a person aged 18-60 years who received the Ad26.COV2.S COVID-19 vaccine or a placebo.

This chain uses TRBV7-2 with TRBJ1-2; D gene unclear. This CDR3 spans 14 amino acids. In germline, CDR1 is SGHTA, CDR2 FQGNSA. The ends were cut back, 0 bases at V and 6 bases at J, with 11 bases in the middle. In DNA, the CDR3 is TGTGCCAGCAGCTTAGCTAGTACAGAGGATGGCTACACCTTC. Encoded protein: CASSLASTEDGYTF.

The V gene is TRBV5-5, the J gene TRBJ1-1; D gene unclear. Germline V lookup: CDR1 SGHKS, CDR2 YYEKEE (reference sequence). Trimming took off 4 bases at V and 1 base at J, with 14 bases between the two ends. The CDR3 runs to 15 residues. CDR3 sequence reads: CASSQQPRSNTEAFF. The CDR3 nucleotides read TGTGCCAGCAGCCAACAGCCTAGATCGAACACTGAAGCTTTCTTT.

The rearrangement uses TRBV5-6 and TRBJ2-6; D unresolved. Trimming took 4 bases from V and 0 from J, leaving 8 bases between them. CDR3 length: 15 amino acids. In germline, CDR1 is SGHDT, CDR2 YYEEEE. This CDR3 reads CASSPGDSGANVLTF. The CDR3 DNA reads TGTGCCAGCAGCCCCGGCGACTCTGGGGCCAACGTCCTGACTTTC.

The chain combines TRBV5-4 with TRBJ2-7, with 7 bases identical to TRBD2. The CDR3 has 16 amino acids. Germline loops: CDR1 SGHNT, CDR2 YYREEE (reference sequence). V trimming: 0 bases; J trimming: 3 bases; junction bases outside the gene matches: 9. The chain's CDR3 is CASSLGSAGVHYEQYF. The CDR3 DNA follows: TGTGCCAGCAGCTTGGGTTCGGCGGGAGTACACTACGAGCAGTACTTC.

The V call is TRBV6-5, the J call TRBJ1-5; no firm D call. Per germline, CDR1 MNHEY and CDR2 SVGAGI. V gave up 2 bases and J gave up 4 bases, with 9 bases separating them. This CDR3 region has 14 residues. CDR3 in amino acids: CASSYASTNQPQHF. In DNA form, the CDR3 reads TGTGCCAGCAGTTACGCTAGTACTAATCAGCCCCAGCATTTT.